This T cell receptor (beta chain) was identified during a study of T-cell memory formation after mild COVID-19. General study points: CD4+ clones that contracted lay mainly in CM and EM; CD8+ ones lay in EMRA. Cross-reactive memory apparently joined, as some responding clones appeared in pre-infection memory.

This clonotype was found a few times. Its antigen is unidentified. The CDR3 has 13 amino acids. Trimming pared 8 bases from V and 5 bases from J, leaving 13 bases between. One entry per CDR3 protein, called by TCRdb with MiXCR from the 5' RACE reads. The sample consists of approximately 570,000 distinct CDR3 sequences, 18% of them appearing once. J is TRBJ1-5 and V is TRBV12-3 or TRBV12-4; a possible D gene is TRBD1 (5 bases). The sequenced material came from PBMCs or a T cell subset sorted from them (not recorded which). This clonotype was obtained from an adult woman who had mild COVID-19 (a few samples of this study predate the infection). Cell type and time point are not known. The CDR3 sequence: CASSSTDYQPQHF. The CDR3 region has the DNA TGTGCCAGCTCATCGACAGACTATCAGCCCCAGCATTTT.